The clone carrying this T cell receptor beta chain was detected only once. This specimen comes from a study of blood T cell repertoires in COVID-19. Study details: The United States, Italy and Spain were the sources of the acute and convalescent COVID-19 samples.

In the study's own analysis: Researchers report that nucleated cell counts were estimated from reference gene primer amplification. TCRdb's table, derived via immunoSEQ multiplex PCR, lists solely in-frame clones and lacks some. V, J and clone size reflect that table, while D and trimming were determined from the DNA. This table holds tens of thousands of clones, about 80% found once. The sequence was obtained from a human donor in a cohort sampled during active COVID-19. The material sequenced was peripheral blood.

CDR3 DNA: TGCGCCAGCAGCCAAACAGGGGTTTTCGGCTACACCTTC. It specifies CASSQTGVFGYTF. The J gene is TRBJ1-2, the V gene TRBV4-1, with 7 bases lining up with TRBD1. CDR3 length: 13 amino acids. The V gene's germline CDR1 is MGHRA and CDR2 YSYEKL. V dropped 2 bases and J dropped 8; count of bases not matched to a gene: 5.